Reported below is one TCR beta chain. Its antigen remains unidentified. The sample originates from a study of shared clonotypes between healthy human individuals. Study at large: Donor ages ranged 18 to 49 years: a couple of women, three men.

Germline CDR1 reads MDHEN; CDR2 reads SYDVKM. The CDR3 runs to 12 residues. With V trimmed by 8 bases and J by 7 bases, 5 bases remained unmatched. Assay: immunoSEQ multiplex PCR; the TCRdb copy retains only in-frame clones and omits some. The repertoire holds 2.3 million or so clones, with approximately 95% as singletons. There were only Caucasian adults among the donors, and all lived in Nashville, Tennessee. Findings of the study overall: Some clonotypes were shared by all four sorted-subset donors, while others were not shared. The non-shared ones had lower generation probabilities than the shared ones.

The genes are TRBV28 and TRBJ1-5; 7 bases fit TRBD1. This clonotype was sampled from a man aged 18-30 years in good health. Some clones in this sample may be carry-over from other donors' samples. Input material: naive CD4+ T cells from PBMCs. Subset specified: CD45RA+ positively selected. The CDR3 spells CASRQGRQPQHF. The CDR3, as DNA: TGTGCCAGCCGACAGGGACGGCAGCCCCAGCATTTT. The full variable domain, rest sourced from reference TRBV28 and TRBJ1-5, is DVKVTQSSRYLVKRTGEKVFLECVQDMDHENMFWYRQDPGLGLRLIYFSYDVKMKEKGDIPEGYSVSREKKERFSLILESASTNQTSMYLCASRQGRQPQHFGDGTRLSIL.